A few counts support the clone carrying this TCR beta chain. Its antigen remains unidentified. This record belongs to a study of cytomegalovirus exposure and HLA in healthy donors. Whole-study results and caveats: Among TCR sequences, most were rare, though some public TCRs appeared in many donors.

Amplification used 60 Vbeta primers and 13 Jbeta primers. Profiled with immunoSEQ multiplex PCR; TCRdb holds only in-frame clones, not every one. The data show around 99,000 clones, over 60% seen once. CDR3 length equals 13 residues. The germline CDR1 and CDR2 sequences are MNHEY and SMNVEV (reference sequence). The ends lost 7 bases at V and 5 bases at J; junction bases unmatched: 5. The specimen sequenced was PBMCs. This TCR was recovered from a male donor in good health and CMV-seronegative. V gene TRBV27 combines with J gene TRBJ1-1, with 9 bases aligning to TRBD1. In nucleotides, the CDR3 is TGTGCCAGCACCCACAGGGGGCAAACTGAAGCTTTCTTT. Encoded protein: CASTHRGQTEAFF.